A selection of T cell receptor beta chains follows, all from one sample in a study of blood T cells in healthy people across ages. MiXCR, run by TCRdb on the 5' RACE reads, gives a single entry per CDR3 protein. The data show fewer than 2,000,000 distinct CDR3 sequences, about 39% seen once. Sequencing used blood. All receptors derive from a human donor in good health. The CDR3 runs from the conserved cysteine through the conserved F or W. D genes are given only for firm matches. Clone size, where shown, is once, few, many, or a class for clones that have expanded.

clone_size | j_call | d_call | v_call | cdr3_nt | cdr3_aa
few | TRBJ1-5 | NA | TRBV5-1 | TGCGCCAGCCTCCCGTCACAGGGAGGCAATCAGCCCCAGCATTTT | CASLPSQGGNQPQHF
NA | TRBJ2-1 | NA | TRBV6-2/TRBV6-3 | TGTGCCCATTCGCGGGTCAACTCCTACAATGAGCAGTTCTTC | CAHSRVNSYNEQFF
NA | TRBJ1-2 | TRBD1 | TRBV4-1 | TGCGCCAGCAGCCAAAGGGACAGGAACTATGGCTACACCTTC | CASSQRDRNYGYTF
NA | TRBJ2-1 | TRBD1 | TRBV4-3 | TGCGCCAGCAGCCAGCTAGGGACAGAGGGCTCGGATGAGCAGTTCTTC | CASSQLGTEGSDEQFF
NA | TRBJ1-6 | NA | TRBV4-3 | TGCGCCAGCAGCCCGGTTGAGTGGGGGAGCTCCTATAATTCACCCCTCCACTTT | CASSPVEWGSSYNSPLHF
few | TRBJ2-5 | TRBD1 | TRBV25-1 | TGTGCCAGCGGGGACCGGGACAGGGGGTTGGAGACCCAGTACTTC | CASGDRDRGLETQYF
NA | TRBJ2-1 | NA | TRBV7-2 | TGTGCCAGCAGCTCAAACACGGGGGTTGAGCAGTTCTTC | CASSSNTGVEQFF
many | TRBJ1-2 | TRBD1 | TRBV10-3 | TGTGCCATCAGAGACCGGGACAGGGGGCGCGACGGCTACACCTTC | CAIRDRDRGRDGYTF
NA | TRBJ2-7 | NA | TRBV28 | TGTGCCAGCAGTTTTCCCCCCGGAGTAGACATAATACACTCCTACGAGCAGTACTTC | CASSFPPGVDIIHSYEQYF
few | TRBJ1-6 | TRBD1 | TRBV3-1 | TGTGCCAGCAGCCAGCAGGACAGGGCTGCACCCCTCCACTTT | CASSQQDRAAPLHF